This T cell receptor beta chain was documented in a study of blood T cell repertoires in COVID-19. On the study more broadly: The samples span acute and convalescent COVID-19 from the United States, Italy and Spain. The analysed material was cDNA or gDNA that came from T cells, B-cell-depleted T cells, or PBMCs.

In the original workflow: How many nucleated cells were present was estimated from reference gene primer amplification. Some clones are missing from TCRdb's copy, which holds only in-frame ones; the method was immunoSEQ multiplex PCR. V and J calls and clone size are copied from that table; D and trimming were computed from the DNA. The table lists under 110,000 clones, 75% to 85% of them singletons. Sequences were obtained from peripheral blood. This sequence originates from a man aged 80 or over with COVID-19, enrolled during active disease.

CDR3 residues: CASSLLGTDQDTQYF. The DNA of the CDR3 is TGTGCCAGCAGTTTGTTAGGGACTGATCAAGATACGCAGTATTTT. The chain links TRBV28 to TRBJ2-3; perhaps TRBD2 as D (6 bases). Germline V gene lookup returns CDR1 MDHEN and CDR2 SYDVKM. This CDR3 contains 15 residues. V was shortened by 3 bases and J by 5 bases, with 15 bases between the two germline ends.